The T cell receptor (beta chain) described here comes from a study of human T cells and chemical hapten exposure (dated by TCRdb to the early 2020s). As for the study more broadly: For sensitization, 2% DPC in acetone was applied to an approximately 2 cm by approximately 2 cm area of upper inner arm skin. Libraries were combined into a pool for sequencing, and differences in TCR yield between samples came mainly from small differences in library volumes within the pool. The patient cohort, mostly female, included alopecia areata with under or over 50% scalp involvement, alopecia totalis and alopecia universalis. Patch tests used Finn chambers with 0.01% DPC on the upper back, scored after 6 days by International Contact Dermatitis Research Group standards. Blood samples were taken from patients before sensitization (week 0) and at 2, 6 and about 24 weeks after DPC sensitization. Throughout the study period of roughly 24 weeks, patients also received therapeutic DPC doses to the scalp every week. About 30 alopecia patients provided blood for TCR sequencing at one to four time points (pre-sensitization, 2, 6 and 24 weeks). The study tracked peripheral blood TCR repertoire changes in vivo during primary and secondary sensitization to the hapten diphenylcyclopropenone (DPC) in alopecia patients.

Libraries came from RACE. Sequencing used a NextSeq 500. Library preparation attached unique molecular identifiers to individual cDNA molecules for quantitative, reproducible TCR counting. Both TCR alpha and TCR beta chains were sequenced from each blood RNA sample. For the original study's pipeline: A median of about 87,000 TCRs per sample was observed, with a range of 23,224 to 690,600. The Decombinator software suite was used to annotate the V, J and CDR3 of the TCR reads. Every sample was subsampled to the same number of TCRs (28,000) for the PS versus PT1 abundance plots. Expanded TCRs were defined as absent before sensitization and observed at least eight times at the 2-week time point. In-frame beta chains were kept once TCRdb had trimmed the public reads at Q25 with fastp and called clones with MiXCR. A single entry per CDR3 protein holds the most common genes and DNA from its merged rows. These V and J calls derive from TCRdb rather than the authors' analysis. This sample comprises some 57,000 distinct CDR3 sequences, about 10% of them detected only once. The ten largest clones add up to 1.5% to 2% of the sample.

Results and caveats for the whole study, not just this receptor: Patch test score correlated positively with the number of PT1 expanded TCRs, reaching significance at thresholds 8, 16 and 32 but not at 4. Compared with pre-sensitization or healthy control sets, expanded TCRs formed significantly more large CDR3 similarity clusters, which is consistent with antigen-driven responses. The number of TCRs above 1 in 1000 frequency did not change with DPC sensitization; there was no evidence of global repertoire structure alterations. Repeated subsampling changed both the strength of the expansion versus patch-test correlation and the threshold at which that correlation became significant. Because all patients had alopecia, a presumed autoimmune disease, the immune response of the patients might differ from that of healthy individuals.

V and J are trimmed by 0 bases and 2 bases, and the gene matches miss 5 bases of the junction. The germline V gene yields SGHTA for CDR1 and FQGNSA for CDR2. The CDR3 measures 17 amino acids from cysteine to phenylalanine. Just the 51-base CDR3 DNA is kept, in frame starting at base 1. The time point label, as the study defines it: patch test 2, 6 weeks after DPC sensitization. The treatment or condition label here, explained by the study, means: therapeutic diphenylcyclopropenone sensitization with weekly scalp DPC. At every patch-test visit, the blood draw took place before the patch test was put on. To be eligible, patients had to be aged 18 to 70, diagnosed with alopecia and judged suitable for DPC therapy, while pregnant patients were excluded. Total RNA was extracted from unfractionated whole blood collected in Tempus Blood RNA tubes. This clonotype was detected ten times or more. Its antigen has not been determined. There are no base qualities to consult, and no much larger clone falls within one base.

The clonotype comes from a woman in her 50s with alopecia areata. Some clones in this sample may be carry-over from other donors' samples. The rearrangement combines TRBV7-2 with TRBJ2-7; TRBD2 fits 12 bases in the junction. This specimen was whole blood, taken in connection with sensitization to the hapten diphenylcyclopropenone (DPC). DNA sequence: TGTGCCAGCAGCTTAGCCCCCTCTAGCGGGGGGGCCTACGAGCAGTACTTC. This is translated as CASSLAPSSGGAYEQYF. The CDR3, completed at both ends by the reference TRBV7-2 and TRBJ2-7 genes, gives the full variable domain GAGVSQSPSNKVTEKGKDVELRCDPISGHTALYWYRQSLGQGLEFLIYFQGNSAPDKSGLPSDRFSAERTGGSVSTLTIQRTQQEDSAVYLCASSLAPSSGGAYEQYFGPGTRLTVT.